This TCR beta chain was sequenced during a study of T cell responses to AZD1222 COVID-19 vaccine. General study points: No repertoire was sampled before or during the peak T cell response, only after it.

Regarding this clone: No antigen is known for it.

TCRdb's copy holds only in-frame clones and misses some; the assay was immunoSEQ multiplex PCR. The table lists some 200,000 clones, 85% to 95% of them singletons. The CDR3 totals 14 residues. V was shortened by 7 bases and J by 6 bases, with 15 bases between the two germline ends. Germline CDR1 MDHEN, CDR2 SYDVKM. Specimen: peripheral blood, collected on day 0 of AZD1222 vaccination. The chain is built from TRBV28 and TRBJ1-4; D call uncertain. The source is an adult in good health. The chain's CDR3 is CASNQRGYHEKLFF. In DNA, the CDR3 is TGTGCCAGCAACCAGCGAGGGTATCATGAAAAACTGTTTTTT.